The 18 T cell receptor beta chains presented below share a single source sample, sequenced in a study of shared clonotypes between healthy human individuals. The protocol was immunoSEQ multiplex PCR, while the TCRdb copy is restricted to in-frame clones and leaves out a portion. The table has about 450,000 clones, around 75% seen once. The sequenced sample consisted of PBMCs. These TCRs come from a woman in her thirties or forties in good health. Some clones in this sample may be carry-over from other donors' samples.

This clone has only a few counts. V gene TRBV7-2 combines with J gene TRBJ2-2; maybe TRBD1 (5 bases). Germline values: CDR1 SGHTA, CDR2 FQGNSA. This CDR3 spans 13 amino acids. V dropped 5 bases and J dropped 7 bases, with 11 bases sitting between them. CDR3 amino acids: CASSQVRGGELFF. The CDR3 DNA reads as TGTGCCAGCAGCCAAGTAAGGGGCGGGGAGCTGTTTTTT.

About this clone itself: At one end the junction does not follow the germline gene, possibly because of a read error. The rearrangement uses TRBV7-9 and TRBJ1-2; possibly TRBD1 for D (5 bases). Germline lookup yields CDR1 SEHNR and CDR2 FQNEAQ (reference sequence). CDR3 length: 12 residues. CDR3 region: CASSLRTSGLFF. The CDR3 nucleotides are TGTGCCAGCAGCCTTAGGACCTCGGGGCTCTTCTTC.

This sequence joins TRBV28 and TRBJ2-6; D not resolved. This CDR3 has 16 residues. The germline V gene has CDR1 MDHEN and CDR2 SYDVKM. V lost 1 base and J 4 bases, leaving 11 bases between the germline ends. Written as DNA, the CDR3 is TGTGCCAGCAGTTTATTACAAGGCGGCGGGGCCAACGTCCTGACTTTC. It specifies CASSLLQGGGANVLTF.

This clone has just one count. The chain joins TRBV5-5 to TRBJ2-7, with D hard to call. The CDR3 covers 14 residues. Germline V gene lookup returns CDR1 SGHKS and CDR2 YYEKEE (reference sequence). V was pared by 4 bases and J by 3 bases, with 14 bases between. DNA for the CDR3: TGTGCCAGCAGCATGGTGGGCAGAGACTACGAGCAGTACTTC. Encoded protein: CASSMVGRDYEQYF.

The chain joins TRBV29-1 to TRBJ1-1; 8 bases are a match to TRBD1. Germline V lookup: CDR1 SQVTM, CDR2 ANQGSEA. CDR3 length: 16 amino acids. Germline trimming cut 5 bases from V and 1 base from J; bases unmatched to any gene: 12. The CDR3 coding sequence is TGCAGCGTTTCCGGACAGGGTGGTACAGGGAACACTGAAGCTTTCTTT. It translates to CSVSGQGGTGNTEAFF.

The rearrangement uses TRBV27 and TRBJ2-3; D remains unclear. CDR3 size: 14 residues. The germline gives CDR1 MNHEY, CDR2 SMNVEV (reference sequence). Deletions cut 5 bases from V and 4 bases from J, with 13 bases between. The CDR3 coding sequence is TGTGCCAGCAGTACCCGTAGGTTGCCAGATACGCAGTATTTT. This sequence encodes CASSTRRLPDTQYF.

In its sample, this clone was seen a few times. The chain combines TRBV4-2 with TRBJ2-3; D is perhaps TRBD2 (6 bases). Germline CDR1 and CDR2: LGHNA and YNFKEQ. Trimming removed 1 base at V and 8 bases at J, with 7 bases between. The CDR3 sequence is 12 residues long. In DNA form, the CDR3 reads TGTGCCAGCAGCCAAGCCGGGGGTACGCAGTATTTT. Translating gives CASSQAGGTQYF.

This chain connects TRBV27 to TRBJ1-2; D is perhaps TRBD1 (5 bases). The CDR3 extends over 15 amino acids. The germline CDR1 and CDR2 sequences are MNHEY and SMNVEV (reference sequence). Between the trimmed V and J ends, which lost 4 bases and 1 base, there was a span of 13 bases. The DNA for the CDR3 is TGTGCCAGCAGTTCGCGGGACCGCCTTAACTATGGCTACACCTTC. Its translation is CASSSRDRLNYGYTF.

V gene TRBV9 combines with J gene TRBJ2-3; D perhaps matches TRBD2 (6 bases). V was cut by 0 bases and J by 5 bases, with 7 bases left in between. The CDR3 is 13 amino acids. Looked up from germline, CDR1 is SGDLS and CDR2 is YYNGEE. The CDR3 DNA is TGTGCCAGCAGCGTAGCCGGGGGAGATACGCAGTATTTT. Translated, it gives CASSVAGGDTQYF. The whole variable domain, remainder taken from reference TRBV9 and TRBJ2-3, is DSGVTQTPKHLITATGQRVTLRCSPRSGDLSVYWYQQSLDQGLQFLIQYYNGEERAKGNILERFSAQQFPDLHSELNLSSLELGDSALYFCASSVAGGDTQYFGPGTRLTVL.

This chain joins TRBV15 and TRBJ2-2; a weak D match, TRBD2 (6 bases). V shed 4 bases and J shed 8 bases, with 14 bases lying between them. This CDR3 is built from 14 residues. From germline, CDR1 is LNHNV and CDR2 YYDKDF (reference sequence). The CDR3 sequence: CATSNDLASGELFF. CDR3 coding DNA: TGTGCCACCAGCAACGACCTAGCGTCGGGGGAGCTGTTTTTT.

The V call is TRBV7-9, the J call TRBJ2-2, with 7 bases aligning to TRBD1. CDR1 and CDR2 from the germline V gene are SEHNR and FQNEAQ (reference sequence). V lost 5 bases to trimming and J lost 7 bases; unmatched junction nucleotides: 10. The CDR3 is 15 amino acids. The CDR3 DNA is TGTGCCAGCAGCCCCCGGACAGGCAGGGGCGGGGAGCTGTTTTTT. This codes for CASSPRTGRGGELFF.

The chain uses TRBV15 and TRBJ2-2, with a tentative D call TRBD2 (7 bases). V was pared by 8 bases and J by 1 base, with 11 bases between. This CDR3 is 14 amino acids long. Germline V lookup: CDR1 LNHNV, CDR2 YYDKDF (reference sequence). The CDR3 region is CATGGGLNTGELFF. The CDR3 region has the DNA TGTGCCACCGGCGGGGGCTTGAACACCGGGGAGCTGTTTTTT.

The genes are TRBV25-1 and TRBJ1-4; D may be TRBD1 (6 bases). Germline V gives CDR1 MGHDK, CDR2 SYGVNS. V was shortened by 5 bases and J by 7 bases, with 14 bases between the two germline ends. This CDR3 is built from 14 residues. In DNA, the CDR3 is TGTGCCAGCAGTCGAGGGGGGCCTAGTGAAAAACTGTTTTTT. Its protein product is CASSRGGPSEKLFF.

This clone showed up just a few times. This chain joins TRBV6-5 and TRBJ1-1; D is unclear. The germline V gene encodes CDR1 MNHEY and CDR2 SVGAGI. V lost 4 bases and J lost 1, with 10 bases in between. The CDR3 spans 14 residues. The CDR3 spells CASSFSVSNTEAFF. As DNA, the CDR3 is TGTGCCAGCAGTTTTTCAGTTTCGAACACTGAAGCTTTCTTT.

The V gene is TRBV2, the J gene TRBJ1-2; no clear D. CDR3 length equals 12 residues. Deletions cut 1 base from V and 6 bases from J, with 6 bases between. CDR1 and CDR2 from the germline V gene are SNHLY and FYNNEI. CDR3 DNA sequence: TGTGCCAGCAGTGAAGAGGGCCATGGCTACACCTTC. It translates to CASSEEGHGYTF. The entire variable domain, with the rest obtained from reference TRBV2 and TRBJ1-2, is as follows: EPEVTQTPSHQVTQMGQEVILRCVPISNHLYFYWYRQILGQKVEFLVSFYNNEISEKSEIFDDQFSVERPDGSNFTLKIRSTKLEDSAMYFCASSEEGHGYTFGSGTRLTVV.

The chain has TRBV30 and TRBJ2-5, with D perhaps matching TRBD1 or TRBD2 (6 bases each). Trimming took 4 bases from V and 5 from J, leaving 14 bases between them. CDR3 length: 13 residues. The germline V gene encodes CDR1 GTSNPN and CDR2 SVGIG (reference sequence). The CDR3 loop is CAWTWGARETQYF. The CDR3 coding sequence is TGTGCCTGGACATGGGGGGCGCGGGAGACCCAGTACTTC.

This clone occurred a few times. The V and J genes are TRBV9 and TRBJ2-5; a possible D gene is TRBD2 (6 bases). The CDR3 length is 14 residues. Trimming pared 4 bases from V and 1 base from J, leaving 11 bases between. In germline, CDR1 is SGDLS, CDR2 YYNGEE. CDR3 in amino acids: CASSPGGLQETQYF. In nucleotides, the CDR3 is TGTGCCAGCAGCCCCGGGGGACTCCAAGAGACCCAGTACTTC.

The V gene is TRBV7-6, the J gene TRBJ1-1, with TRBD1 as a possible D gene (6 bases). Germline CDR1 is SGHVS and CDR2 is FNYEAQ. V lost 2 bases and J 2 bases, leaving 12 bases between the germline ends. This CDR3 contains 15 residues. DNA of the CDR3: TGTGCCAGCAGCTTACGAACAGGGCCCAACACTGAAGCTTTCTTT. It yields the protein CASSLRTGPNTEAFF.